This T cell receptor beta chain stems from a study of blood T cell repertoires in COVID-19. The germline V gene has CDR1 LGHNA and CDR2 YNFKEQ. Trimming took 0 bases from V and 6 from J; bases not matched to a gene: 6. The CDR3 covers 16 residues. This clone has more than one count but fewer than ten. Profiled with immunoSEQ multiplex PCR; TCRdb holds only in-frame clones, not every one. The data hold around 300,000 clones, with 85% to 90% observed a single time. The rearrangement uses TRBV4-2 and TRBJ2-1, with 9 bases identical to TRBD2. Sequenced input: peripheral blood. The source is a woman in her twenties or thirties with COVID-19, enrolled during active disease. CDR3 nucleotides: TGTGCCAGCAGCCAAGATCAAGGTAGCGGGAGCAATGAGCAGTTCTTC. It encodes CASSQDQGSGSNEQFF.